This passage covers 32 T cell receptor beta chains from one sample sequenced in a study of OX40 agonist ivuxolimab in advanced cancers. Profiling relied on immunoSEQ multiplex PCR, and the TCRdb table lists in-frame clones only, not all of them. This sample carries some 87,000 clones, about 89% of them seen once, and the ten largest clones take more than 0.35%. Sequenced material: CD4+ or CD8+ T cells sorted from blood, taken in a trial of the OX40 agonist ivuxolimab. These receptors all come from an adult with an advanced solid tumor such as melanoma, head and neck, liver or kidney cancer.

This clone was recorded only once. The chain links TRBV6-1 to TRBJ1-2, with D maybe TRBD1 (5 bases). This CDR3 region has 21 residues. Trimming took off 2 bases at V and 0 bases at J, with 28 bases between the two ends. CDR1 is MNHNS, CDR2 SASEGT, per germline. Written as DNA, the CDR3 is TGTGCCAGCAGTGAAAACAGGTTAAGAGCGACGCGTGCCTCGTCTAACTATGGCTACACCTTC. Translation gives CASSENRLRATRASSNYGYTF.

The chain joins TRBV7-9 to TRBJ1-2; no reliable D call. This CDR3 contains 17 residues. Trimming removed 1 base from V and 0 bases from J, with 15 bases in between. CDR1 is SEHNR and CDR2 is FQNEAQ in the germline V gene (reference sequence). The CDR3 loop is CASSLGAGLEANYGYTF. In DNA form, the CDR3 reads TGTGCCAGCAGCTTAGGGGCCGGGTTAGAAGCTAACTATGGCTACACCTTC.

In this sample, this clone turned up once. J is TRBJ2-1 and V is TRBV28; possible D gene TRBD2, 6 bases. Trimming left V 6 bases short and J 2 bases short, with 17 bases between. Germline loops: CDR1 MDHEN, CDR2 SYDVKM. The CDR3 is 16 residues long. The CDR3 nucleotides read TGTGCCAGCAGATCCTACGGGAGAGGCGCCTACAATGAGCAGTTCTTC. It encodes CASRSYGRGAYNEQFF.

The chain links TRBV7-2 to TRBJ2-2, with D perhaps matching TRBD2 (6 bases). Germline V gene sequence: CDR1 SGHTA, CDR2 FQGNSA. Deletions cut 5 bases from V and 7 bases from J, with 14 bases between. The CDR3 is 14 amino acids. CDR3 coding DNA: TGTGCCAGCAGCCTATGGGGGGAAGGCGGGGAGCTGTTTTTT. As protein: CASSLWGEGGELFF.

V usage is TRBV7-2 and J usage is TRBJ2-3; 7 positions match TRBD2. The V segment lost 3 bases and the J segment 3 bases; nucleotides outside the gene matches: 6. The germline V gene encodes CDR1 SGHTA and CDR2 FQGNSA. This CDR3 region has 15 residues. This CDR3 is CASSFSVSGTDTQYF. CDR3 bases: TGTGCCAGCAGCTTCTCTGTTAGCGGGACAGATACGCAGTATTTT. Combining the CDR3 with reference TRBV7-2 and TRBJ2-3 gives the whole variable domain GAGVSQSPSNKVTEKGKDVELRCDPISGHTALYWYRQSLGQGLEFLIYFQGNSAPDKSGLPSDRFSAERTGGSVSTLTIQRTQQEDSAVYLCASSFSVSGTDTQYFGPGTRLTVL.

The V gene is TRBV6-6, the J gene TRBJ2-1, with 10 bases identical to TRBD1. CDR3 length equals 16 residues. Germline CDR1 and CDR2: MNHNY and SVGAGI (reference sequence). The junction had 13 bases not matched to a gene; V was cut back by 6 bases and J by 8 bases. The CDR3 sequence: CASSLQLGQGTYEQFF. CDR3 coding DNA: TGTGCCAGCAGCCTCCAGCTGGGACAGGGGACCTATGAGCAGTTCTTC.

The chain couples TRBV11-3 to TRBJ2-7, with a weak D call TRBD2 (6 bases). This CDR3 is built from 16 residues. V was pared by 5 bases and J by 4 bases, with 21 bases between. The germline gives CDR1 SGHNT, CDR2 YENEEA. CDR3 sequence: CASSRRAGVGMYEQYF. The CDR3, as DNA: TGTGCCAGCAGCCGGCGAGCGGGCGTGGGTATGTACGAGCAGTACTTC.

The CDR3 DNA reads TGTGCCAGCAGCTCCTCCGGGACAGGGAATGAAAAACTGTTTTTT. Translating gives CASSSSGTGNEKLFF. This chain uses TRBV7-9 with TRBJ1-4; 9 bases agree with TRBD1. The CDR3 runs 15 residues. From germline, CDR1 is SEHNR and CDR2 FQNEAQ (reference sequence). Trimming removed 4 bases from V and 5 bases from J; junction bases left unmatched: 5.

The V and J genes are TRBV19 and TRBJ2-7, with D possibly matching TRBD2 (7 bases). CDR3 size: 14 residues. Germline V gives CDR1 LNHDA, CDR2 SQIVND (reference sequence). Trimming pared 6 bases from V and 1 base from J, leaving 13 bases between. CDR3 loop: CASSLEGGSYEQYF. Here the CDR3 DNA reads TGTGCCAGTAGCCTGGAGGGGGGGTCCTACGAGCAGTACTTC.

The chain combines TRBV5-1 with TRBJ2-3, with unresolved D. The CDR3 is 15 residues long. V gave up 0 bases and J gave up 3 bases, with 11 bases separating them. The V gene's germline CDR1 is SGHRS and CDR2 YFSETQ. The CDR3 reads CASSLATVGTDTQYF. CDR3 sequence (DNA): TGCGCCAGCAGCTTGGCTACGGTGGGGACAGATACGCAGTATTTT.

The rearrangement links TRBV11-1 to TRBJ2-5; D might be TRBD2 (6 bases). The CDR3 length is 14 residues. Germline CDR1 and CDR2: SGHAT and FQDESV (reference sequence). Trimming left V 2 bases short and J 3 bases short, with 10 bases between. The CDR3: CASSLPAGKETQYF. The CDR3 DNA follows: TGTGCCAGCAGCTTACCAGCGGGTAAAGAGACCCAGTACTTC.

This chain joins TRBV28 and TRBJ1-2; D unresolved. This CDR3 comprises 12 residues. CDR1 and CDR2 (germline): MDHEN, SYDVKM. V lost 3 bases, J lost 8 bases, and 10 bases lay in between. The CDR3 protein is CASSFHKGGYTF. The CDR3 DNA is TGTGCCAGCAGTTTTCATAAAGGAGGCTACACCTTC.

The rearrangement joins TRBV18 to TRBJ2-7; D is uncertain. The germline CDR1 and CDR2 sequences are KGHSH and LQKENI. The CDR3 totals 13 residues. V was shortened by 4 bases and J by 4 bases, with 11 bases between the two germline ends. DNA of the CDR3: TGTGCCAGCTCACTGTCAAAGGGTTACGAGCAGTACTTC. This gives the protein CASSLSKGYEQYF.

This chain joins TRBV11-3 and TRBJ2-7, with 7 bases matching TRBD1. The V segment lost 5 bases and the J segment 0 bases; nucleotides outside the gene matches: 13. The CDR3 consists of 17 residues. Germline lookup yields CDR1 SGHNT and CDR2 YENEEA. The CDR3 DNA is TGTGCCAGCAGCCCCCCCAACAGGGGAGCCGCCTCCTACGAGCAGTACTTC. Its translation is CASSPPNRGAASYEQYF.

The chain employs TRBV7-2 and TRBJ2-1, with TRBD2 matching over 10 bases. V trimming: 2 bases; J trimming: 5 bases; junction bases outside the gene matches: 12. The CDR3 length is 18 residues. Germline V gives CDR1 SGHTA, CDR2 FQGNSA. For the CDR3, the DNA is TGTGCCAGCAGCTTAAGGACTAGCGGTTCGACCCTCCACAATGAGCAGTTCTTC. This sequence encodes CASSLRTSGSTLHNEQFF. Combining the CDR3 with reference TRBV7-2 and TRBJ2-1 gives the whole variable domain GAGVSQSPSNKVTEKGKDVELRCDPISGHTALYWYRQSLGQGLEFLIYFQGNSAPDKSGLPSDRFSAERTGGSVSTLTIQRTQQEDSAVYLCASSLRTSGSTLHNEQFFGPGTRLTVL.

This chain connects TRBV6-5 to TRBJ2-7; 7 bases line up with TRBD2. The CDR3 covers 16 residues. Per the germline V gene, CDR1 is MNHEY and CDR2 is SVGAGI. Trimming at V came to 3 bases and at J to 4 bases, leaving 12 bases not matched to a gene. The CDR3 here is CASSYSRGVDSYEQYF. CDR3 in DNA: TGTGCCAGCAGTTATAGTCGGGGGGTTGATTCGTACGAGCAGTACTTC.

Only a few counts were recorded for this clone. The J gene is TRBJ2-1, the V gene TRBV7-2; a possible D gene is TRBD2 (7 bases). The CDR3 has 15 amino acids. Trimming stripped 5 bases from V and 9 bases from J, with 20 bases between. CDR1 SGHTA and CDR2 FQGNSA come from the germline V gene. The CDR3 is CASSLRLAGGGEQFF. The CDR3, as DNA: TGTGCCAGCAGCCTCCGACTAGCCGGAGGGGGTGAGCAGTTCTTC.

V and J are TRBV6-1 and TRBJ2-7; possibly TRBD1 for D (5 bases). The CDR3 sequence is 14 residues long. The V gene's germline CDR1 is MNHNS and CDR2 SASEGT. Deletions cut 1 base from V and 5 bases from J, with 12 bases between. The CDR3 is CASSEDLLGDEQYF. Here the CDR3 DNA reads TGTGCCAGCAGTGAAGACCTGCTAGGGGACGAGCAGTACTTC.

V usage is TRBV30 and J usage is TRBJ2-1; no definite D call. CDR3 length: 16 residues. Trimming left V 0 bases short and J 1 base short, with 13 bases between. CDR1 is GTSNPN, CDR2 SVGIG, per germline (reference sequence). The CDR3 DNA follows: TGTGCCTGGAGTGTCTTGGGTGACATATCCTACAATGAGCAGTTCTTC. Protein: CAWSVLGDISYNEQFF.

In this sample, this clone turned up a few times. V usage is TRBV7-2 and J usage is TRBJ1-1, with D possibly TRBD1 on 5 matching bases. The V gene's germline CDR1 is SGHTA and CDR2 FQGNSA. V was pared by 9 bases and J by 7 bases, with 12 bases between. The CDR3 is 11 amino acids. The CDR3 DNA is TGTGCCAGAAAGGCAGGGAATGAAGCTTTCTTT. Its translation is CARKAGNEAFF.

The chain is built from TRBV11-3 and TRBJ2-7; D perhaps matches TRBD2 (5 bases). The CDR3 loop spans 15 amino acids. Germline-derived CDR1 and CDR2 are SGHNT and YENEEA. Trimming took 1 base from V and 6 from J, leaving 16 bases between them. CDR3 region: CASSLARGLPPEQYF. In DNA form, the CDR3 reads TGTGCCAGCAGCTTAGCCCGAGGGCTGCCACCCGAGCAGTACTTC.

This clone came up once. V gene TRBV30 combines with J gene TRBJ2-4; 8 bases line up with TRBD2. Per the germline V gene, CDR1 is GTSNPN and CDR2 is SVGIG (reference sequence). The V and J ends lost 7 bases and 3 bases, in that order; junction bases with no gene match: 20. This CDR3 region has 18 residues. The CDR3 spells CASSRKAGGLVDKNIQYF. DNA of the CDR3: TGTGCCTCCTCTCGTAAGGCGGGGGGTTTAGTGGACAAAAACATTCAGTACTTC.

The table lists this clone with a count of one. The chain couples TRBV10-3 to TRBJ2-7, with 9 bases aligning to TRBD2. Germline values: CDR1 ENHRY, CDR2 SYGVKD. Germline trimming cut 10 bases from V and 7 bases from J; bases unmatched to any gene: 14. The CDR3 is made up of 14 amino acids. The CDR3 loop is CATSGTSTPHEQYF. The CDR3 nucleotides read TGTGCCACTTCCGGGACTAGCACACCTCATGAGCAGTACTTC.

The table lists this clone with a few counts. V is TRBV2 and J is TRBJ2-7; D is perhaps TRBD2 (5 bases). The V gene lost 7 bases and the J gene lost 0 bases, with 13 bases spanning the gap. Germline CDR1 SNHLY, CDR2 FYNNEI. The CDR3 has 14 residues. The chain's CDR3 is CASKEDLSSYEQYF. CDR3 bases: TGTGCCAGCAAGGAGGACTTGAGCTCCTACGAGCAGTACTTC.

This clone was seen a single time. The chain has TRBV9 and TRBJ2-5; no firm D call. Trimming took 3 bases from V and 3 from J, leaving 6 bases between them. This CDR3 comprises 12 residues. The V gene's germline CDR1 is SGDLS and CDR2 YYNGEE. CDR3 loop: CASSGPEETQYF. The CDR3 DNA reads TGTGCCAGCAGCGGCCCCGAAGAGACCCAGTACTTC.

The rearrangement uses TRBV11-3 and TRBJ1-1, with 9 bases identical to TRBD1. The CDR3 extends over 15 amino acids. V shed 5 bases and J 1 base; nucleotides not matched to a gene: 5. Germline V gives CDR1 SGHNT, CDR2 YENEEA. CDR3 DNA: TGTGCCAGCAGCCCCGGGACAGGGTCGAACACTGAAGCTTTCTTT. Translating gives CASSPGTGSNTEAFF.

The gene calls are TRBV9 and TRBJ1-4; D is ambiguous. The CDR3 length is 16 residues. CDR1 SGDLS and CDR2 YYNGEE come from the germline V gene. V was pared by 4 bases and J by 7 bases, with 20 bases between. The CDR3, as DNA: TGTGCCAGCAGCCCGAGAGGCGGAGGTTGGGGTGAAAAACTGTTTTTT. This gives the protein CASSPRGGGWGEKLFF. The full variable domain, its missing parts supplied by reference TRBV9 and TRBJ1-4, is DSGVTQTPKHLITATGQRVTLRCSPRSGDLSVYWYQQSLDQGLQFLIQYYNGEERAKGNILERFSAQQFPDLHSELNLSSLELGDSALYFCASSPRGGGWGEKLFFGSGTQLSVL.

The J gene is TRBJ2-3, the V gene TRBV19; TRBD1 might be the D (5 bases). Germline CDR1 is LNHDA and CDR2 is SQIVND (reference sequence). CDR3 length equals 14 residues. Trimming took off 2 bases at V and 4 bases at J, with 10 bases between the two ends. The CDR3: CASSIQGEADTQYF. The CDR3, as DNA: TGTGCCAGTAGTATACAGGGCGAGGCAGATACGCAGTATTTT.

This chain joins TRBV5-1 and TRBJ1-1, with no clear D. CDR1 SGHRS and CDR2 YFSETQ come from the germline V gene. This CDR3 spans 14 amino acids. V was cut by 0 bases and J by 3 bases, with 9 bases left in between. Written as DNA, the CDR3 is TGCGCCAGCAGCTTGGGAGGGCCCGACACTGAAGCTTTCTTT. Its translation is CASSLGGPDTEAFF.

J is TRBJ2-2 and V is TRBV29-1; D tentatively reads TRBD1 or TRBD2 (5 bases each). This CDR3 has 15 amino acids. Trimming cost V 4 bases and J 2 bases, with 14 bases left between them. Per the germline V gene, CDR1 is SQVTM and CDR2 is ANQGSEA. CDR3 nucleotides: TGCAGCGTTGGGCGGGCAGGGAGCAACACCGGGGAGCTGTTTTTT. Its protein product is CSVGRAGSNTGELFF.

The CDR3 nucleotides read TGTGCCAGCAGCTTATCCGACCGGGTGGTTACAGATACGCAGTATTTT. Protein: CASSLSDRVVTDTQYF. The gene calls are TRBV5-6 and TRBJ2-3; no clear D. Germline CDR1 reads SGHDT; CDR2 reads YYEEEE. The V and J ends lost 2 bases and 3 bases respectively, with 16 bases between them. The CDR3 length is 16 residues. The whole variable domain, filled in from reference TRBV5-6 and TRBJ2-3, reads DAGVTQSPTHLIKTRGQQVTLRCSPKSGHDTVSWYQQALGQGPQFIFQYYEEEERQRGNFPDRFSGHQFPNYSSELNVNALLLGDSALYLCASSLSDRVVTDTQYFGPGTRLTVL.

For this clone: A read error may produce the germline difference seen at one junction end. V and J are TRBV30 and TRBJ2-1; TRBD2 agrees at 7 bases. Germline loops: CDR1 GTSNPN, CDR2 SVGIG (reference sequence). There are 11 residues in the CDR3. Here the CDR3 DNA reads TGCTCTAGCGGAGCCTACAATGAGCAGTTCTTC. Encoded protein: CSSGAYNEQFF.